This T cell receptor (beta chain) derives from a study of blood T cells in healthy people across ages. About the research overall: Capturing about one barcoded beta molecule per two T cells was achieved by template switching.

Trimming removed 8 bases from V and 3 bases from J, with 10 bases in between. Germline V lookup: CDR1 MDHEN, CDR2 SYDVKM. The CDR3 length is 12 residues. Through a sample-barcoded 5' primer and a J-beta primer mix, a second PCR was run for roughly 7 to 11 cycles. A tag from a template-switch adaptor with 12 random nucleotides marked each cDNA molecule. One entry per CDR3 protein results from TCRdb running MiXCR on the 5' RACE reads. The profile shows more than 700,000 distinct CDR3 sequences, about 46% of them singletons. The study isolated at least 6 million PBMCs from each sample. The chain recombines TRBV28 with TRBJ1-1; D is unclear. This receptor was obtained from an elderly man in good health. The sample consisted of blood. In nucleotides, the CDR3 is TGTGCCAGCGGTCCTTGGGACACTGAAGCTTTCTTT. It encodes CASGPWDTEAFF.